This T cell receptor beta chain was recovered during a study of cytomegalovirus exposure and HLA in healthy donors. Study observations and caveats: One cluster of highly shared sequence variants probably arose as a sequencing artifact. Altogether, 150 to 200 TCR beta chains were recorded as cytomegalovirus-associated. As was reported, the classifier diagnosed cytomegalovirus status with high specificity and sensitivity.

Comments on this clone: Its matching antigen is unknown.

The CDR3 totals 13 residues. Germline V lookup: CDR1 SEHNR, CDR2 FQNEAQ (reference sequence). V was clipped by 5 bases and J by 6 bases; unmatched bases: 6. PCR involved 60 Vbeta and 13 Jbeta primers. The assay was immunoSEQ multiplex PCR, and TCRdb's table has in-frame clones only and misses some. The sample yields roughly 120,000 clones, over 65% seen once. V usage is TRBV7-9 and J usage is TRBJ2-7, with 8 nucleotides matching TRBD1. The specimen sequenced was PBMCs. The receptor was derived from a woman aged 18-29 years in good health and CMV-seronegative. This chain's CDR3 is CASSRQGLSEQYF. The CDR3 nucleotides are TGTGCCAGCAGCCGACAGGGGCTGAGCGAGCAGTACTTC.